This T cell receptor (beta chain) was found in a study of naive and memory T cell subsets. The germline gives CDR1 SGHNT, CDR2 YYREEE (reference sequence). The length of the CDR3 is 12 residues. TCR cDNA received a 3' ligated oligonucleotide that carried a UMI. A note on this clonotype: A much bigger clone sits one base away, suggesting this may be a read error.

Four PCR rounds used nested alpha and beta constant region primers plus the SP2 primer. In TCRdb, the 5' RACE reads were re-called with MiXCR into one record per CDR3 protein. This table holds 45,000 to 55,000 distinct CDR3 sequences, around 4.7% found once. The chain has TRBV5-4 and TRBJ2-2; weak D call: TRBD2 (5 bases). The sequence came from a female donor in good health. The CDR3 sequence: CASALETGERFF. The CDR3 DNA is TGTGCCAGCGCACTGGAGACCGGGGAGCGGTTTTTT. Using reference TRBV5-4 and TRBJ2-2 for the parts outside the CDR3, the full variable domain is ETGVTQSPTHLIKTRGQQVTLRCSSQSGHNTVSWYQQALGQGPQFIFQYYREEENGRGNFPPRFSGLQFPNYSSELNVNALELDDSALYLCASALETGERFFGEGSRLTVL.